This section outlines one T cell receptor (beta chain) sequence together with its context. CDR1 is SGHTA and CDR2 is FQGNSA in the germline V gene. Trimming took off 5 bases at V and 2 bases at J, with 13 bases between the two ends. CDR3 length equals 15 residues. Both 60 Vbeta primers and 13 Jbeta primers went into the PCR. Sequenced by immunoSEQ multiplex PCR; TCRdb stores in-frame clones only, minus some. This sample has tens of thousands of clones, with less than 80% found just once. This entry belongs to a study of cytomegalovirus exposure and HLA in healthy donors. This clonotype was obtained from a man aged 35 to 55 in good health and CMV-seropositive. This chain links TRBV7-2 with TRBJ1-5; D is perhaps TRBD1 (5 bases). The source material was PBMCs. The DNA of the CDR3 is TGTGCCAGCAGCCCGGGGGGGGTCGGCAATCAGCCCCAGCATTTT. This gives the protein CASSPGGVGNQPQHF.